This T cell receptor (beta chain) emerged from a study of siplizumab effects on memory and regulatory T cells. J was trimmed by 13 bases and V by 5 bases; bases with no gene match: 11. This CDR3 spans 13 amino acids. CDR1 is SGHTA, CDR2 FQGNSA, per germline. The table came from immunoSEQ multiplex PCR; TCRdb's copy has only in-frame clones and leaves some out. Among around 87,000 clones listed, 85% to 90% were seen once. This clonotype originated in a human donor in good health. The sequenced sample was CD4+ T cells sorted from blood. The chain uses TRBV7-2 and TRBJ1-5; 7 nucleotides line up with TRBD1. For the CDR3, the DNA is TGTGCCAGCAGCGATAACAGGGGCGGTTCGCAGCATTTT. This encodes CASSDNRGGSQHF.